This is a list of T cell receptor beta chains from one sample in a study of blood T cell repertoires in COVID-19. Some clones are missing from TCRdb's copy, which holds only in-frame ones; the method was immunoSEQ multiplex PCR. Found here are about 55,000 clones, almost 85% of them singletons; the top ten hold more than 9.5%. The sample consisted of peripheral blood. The receptors were sampled from a human donor in a cohort sampled during active COVID-19. CDR3s include the opening cysteine and the closing phenylalanine or tryptophan. Fields, in order: D gene, J gene, V gene, clone size, CDR3 protein, CDR3 DNA. D genes are given only for firm matches. Size values are once, few and many counts, or a class for expanded clones, and some rows have none.

TRBD1,TRBJ1-2,TRBV14,-,CASSPDRVVYGYTF,TGTGCCAGCAGCCCGGACAGGGTGGTCTATGGCTACACCTTC
TRBD1,TRBJ2-7,TRBV6-5,-,CASLFDRGSYEQYF,TGTGCCAGCCTCTTCGACAGGGGGTCCTACGAGCAGTACTTC
-,TRBJ2-5,TRBV6-5,-,CASSSSAETGETQYF,TGTGCCAGCAGTTCCTCGGCGGAGACGGGAGAGACCCAGTACTTC
TRBD1,TRBJ2-7,TRBV27,-,CASARTGFSHEQYF,TGTGCCAGCGCTAGGACAGGGTTCTCCCACGAGCAGTACTTC
TRBD1,TRBJ2-5,TRBV5-4,-,CASSKETGGTETQYF,TGTGCCAGCAGCAAGGAAACAGGGGGAACAGAGACCCAGTACTTC
-,TRBJ1-1,TRBV5-1,few,CASSLSGTNTEAFF,TGCGCCAGCAGCTTGTCCGGGACAAACACTGAAGCTTTCTTT
TRBD2,TRBJ2-3,TRBV4-3,-,CASSQDRSSGMTDTQYF,TGCGCCAGCAGCCAAGATCGGAGTAGCGGGATGACAGATACGCAGTATTTT
TRBD1,TRBJ2-7,TRBV5-1,-,CASSFLGVGTGDYEQYF,TGCGCCAGCAGCTTTCTCGGTGTAGGGACAGGGGACTACGAGCAGTACTTC
-,TRBJ2-3,TRBV9,-,CASSVAFTDTQYF,TGTGCCAGCAGCGTAGCGTTCACAGATACGCAGTATTTT
TRBD1,TRBJ1-2,TRBV5-6,-,CASSPGQGGYGYTF,TGTGCCAGCAGCCCGGGACAGGGTGGCTATGGCTACACCTTC
-,TRBJ2-2,TRBV19,-,CASSMIPLGVWTGELFF,TGTGCCAGTAGTATGATCCCCCTGGGAGTTTGGACCGGGGAGCTGTTTTTT
-,TRBJ2-7,TRBV11-1,-,CASSPRRGEDEEQYF,TGTGCCAGCAGCCCCCGAAGGGGTGAGGATGAGGAGCAGTACTTC
-,TRBJ2-5,TRBV4-3,-,CASSRRRRDAPHF,TGCGCCAGCAGCCGGCGACGGCGGGACGCACCCCACTTC
-,TRBJ1-1,TRBV25-1,-,CASSEGGEVTEAFF,TGTGCCAGCAGTGAGGGGGGAGAGGTGACTGAAGCTTTCTTT
-,TRBJ2-1,TRBV10-3,-,CAIMAGPSYNEQFF,TGTGCCATCATGGCTGGTCCCTCCTACAATGAGCAGTTCTTC
-,TRBJ2-1,TRBV5-8,once,CASSLGGGAGYNEQFF,TGTGCCAGCAGCTTAGGAGGGGGGGCAGGGTACAATGAGCAGTTCTTC